The 13 T cell receptor beta chains in this list originate from one sample, sequenced in a study of blood T cell repertoires in COVID-19. TCRdb's table, derived via immunoSEQ multiplex PCR, lists solely in-frame clones and lacks some. The table lists some 180,000 clones, less than 85% of them singletons. Sequenced material: peripheral blood. These receptors originate from a human donor in a cohort sampled during active COVID-19.

This chain links TRBV5-1 with TRBJ1-1; maybe TRBD1 (5 bases). The length of the CDR3 is 14 residues. V lost 5 bases to trimming and J lost 3 bases, with 14 bases between them. Germline V lookup: CDR1 SGHRS, CDR2 YFSETQ. For the CDR3, the DNA is TGCGCCAGCAGTTCGGGTGTGGGGCACACTGAAGCTTTCTTT. Its translation is CASSSGVGHTEAFF.

The rearrangement joins TRBV5-6 to TRBJ2-2; TRBD2 might be the D (5 bases). The CDR3 has 14 residues. Germline V lookup: CDR1 SGHDT, CDR2 YYEEEE. Trimming cost V 0 bases and J 7 bases, with 10 bases left between them. CDR3 in amino acids: CASSLVGEGGELFF. In DNA, the CDR3 is TGTGCCAGCAGCTTGGTCGGGGAAGGCGGGGAGCTGTTTTTT.

The chain couples TRBV2 to TRBJ1-3, with TRBD1 matching over 7 bases. Germline CDR1 and CDR2: SNHLY and FYNNEI. This CDR3 comprises 17 residues. The V segment lost 4 bases and the J segment 3 bases; nucleotides outside the gene matches: 12. CDR3 sequence: CASSVSRTGVVGNTIYF. The CDR3 nucleotides are TGTGCCAGCAGTGTTTCCCGAACAGGGGTGGTTGGAAACACCATATATTTT.

The chain uses TRBV27 and TRBJ2-7; a weak D match, TRBD1 (5 bases). The CDR3 extends over 15 amino acids. Germline V gene lookup returns CDR1 MNHEY and CDR2 SMNVEV (reference sequence). V shed 5 bases and J shed 2 bases, with 16 bases lying between them. The CDR3, as DNA: TGTGCCAGCAGTAAGGGGATACCCCCAACCTACGAGCAGTACTTC. This gives the protein CASSKGIPPTYEQYF.

V gene TRBV29-1 combines with J gene TRBJ1-2; D gene uncertain. Germline CDR1 reads SQVTM; CDR2 reads ANQGSEA. The CDR3 runs 13 residues. Trimming cost V 2 bases and J 6 bases, with 13 bases left between them. CDR3 amino acids: CSVEPLSGDGYTF. Written as DNA, the CDR3 is TGCAGCGTTGAACCCCTCAGCGGAGATGGCTACACCTTC.

The chain combines TRBV9 with TRBJ1-4; 7 bases are shared with TRBD1. The CDR3 spans 15 residues. V was pared by 4 bases and J by 3 bases, with 6 bases of the junction left unmatched. The germline V gene encodes CDR1 SGDLS and CDR2 YYNGEE. Here the CDR3 DNA reads TGTGCCAGCAGCTTCTCCGGGACAGCTAATGAAAAACTGTTTTTT. Translating gives CASSFSGTANEKLFF.

The rearrangement joins TRBV5-1 to TRBJ2-1; perhaps TRBD2 as D (6 bases). The CDR3 has 13 amino acids. V lost 3 bases and J 9 bases, leaving 13 bases between the germline ends. The germline V gene has CDR1 SGHRS and CDR2 YFSETQ. CDR3 nucleotides: TGCGCCAGCAGCTGGGACTTTAGGGTTGAGCAGTTCTTC. It is translated as CASSWDFRVEQFF.

This clone was found a few times. The chain combines TRBV27 with TRBJ1-1; TRBD1 matches 9 bases. This CDR3 is 14 amino acids long. Looked up from germline, CDR1 is MNHEY and CDR2 is SMNVEV (reference sequence). J gave up 2 bases and V 8 bases, and 6 bases lay outside the gene matches. CDR3 amino acids: CASHRTGGNTEAFF. CDR3 sequence (DNA): TGTGCCAGCCACCGTACAGGGGGCAACACTGAAGCTTTCTTT.

The V and J genes are TRBV18 and TRBJ2-2; 8 nucleotides match TRBD1. With V trimmed by 0 bases and J by 6 bases, 3 bases remained unmatched. Germline V gene data show CDR1 as KGHSH and CDR2 as LQKENI. This CDR3 has 15 residues. The CDR3 sequence: CASSPPTTGAGELFF. In DNA form, the CDR3 reads TGTGCCAGCTCACCACCGACGACAGGGGCCGGGGAGCTGTTTTTT.

The chain uses TRBV2 and TRBJ2-7; possible D gene TRBD2, 6 bases. V was trimmed by 8 bases and J by 3 bases, leaving 14 bases between them. This CDR3 comprises 13 residues. Per the germline V gene, CDR1 is SNHLY and CDR2 is FYNNEI. The CDR3 protein is CASSGTGDYEQYF. Written as DNA, the CDR3 is TGTGCCAGCTCCGGGACGGGAGACTACGAGCAGTACTTC.

The V and J genes are TRBV5-6 and TRBJ1-3; D is unresolved. The CDR3 totals 16 residues. Germline V lookup: CDR1 SGHDT, CDR2 YYEEEE. V was trimmed by 0 bases and J by 2 bases, leaving 12 bases between them. CDR3 bases: TGTGCCAGCAGCTTGGACAGAACGAGCACTGGAAACACCATATATTTT. It is translated as CASSLDRTSTGNTIYF.

CDR3: CATSDPTSSTADTQYF. The CDR3 nucleotides read TGTGCCACCAGTGATCCGACTAGCTCCACGGCAGATACGCAGTATTTT. This sequence joins TRBV24-1 and TRBJ2-3, with 7 positions matching TRBD2. The V and J ends lost 3 bases and 4 bases, in that order; junction bases with no gene match: 9. This CDR3 is built from 16 residues. Per germline, CDR1 KGHDR and CDR2 SFDVKD.

This clone was observed a single time. The chain couples TRBV7-8 to TRBJ1-5; 7 bases align to TRBD1. Germline CDR1 SGHVS, CDR2 FQNEAQ. V shed 5 bases and J 4 bases; nucleotides not matched to a gene: 11. The CDR3 sequence is 16 residues long. In DNA form, the CDR3 reads TGTGCCAGCAGCAGCGACAGGGCGCTGCGGAATCAGCCCCAGCATTTT. It encodes CASSSDRALRNQPQHF.